These T cell receptor beta chains were read from a single sample in a study of blood T cell repertoires in COVID-19. Sequencing was performed with immunoSEQ multiplex PCR; in TCRdb, only in-frame clones are kept and a portion is missing. Of around 100,000 clones detected, roughly 80% appear once; the ten largest clones hold around 6.9%. The sequenced material came from peripheral blood. Source of these receptors: a man aged 55 to 70 with acute or convalescent COVID-19. Each CDR3 is given with its conserved first and last residue. Fields, in order: V gene, clone size, J gene, D gene, CDR3 DNA, CDR3 protein. A D gene is named only where the DNA matches it firmly. Expanded clones are given a class, and other clones once, few, many or no size at all.

>TRBV18|.|TRBJ2-6|TRBD1
TGTGCCAGCTCACCCATGTCCTCCCGGACAGGGGGCGCTGGGGCCAACGTCCTGACTTTC
CASSPMSSRTGGAGANVLTF
>TRBV3-1/TRBV3-2|.|TRBJ1-4|.
TGTGCCAGCAGCCAAGATTTGGGGGGGTCTAATGAAAAACTGTTTTTT
CASSQDLGGSNEKLFF
>TRBV10-2|.|TRBJ1-4|TRBD1
TGCGCCAGCAATGGACAGGGGACTACTAATGAAAAACTGTTTTTT
CASNGQGTTNEKLFF
>TRBV7-3|.|TRBJ2-5|.
TGTGCCAGCAGCTTAAACGGCGGGGAGTACCAAGAGACCCAGTACTTC
CASSLNGGEYQETQYF
>TRBV5-6|.|TRBJ1-2|.
TGTGCCAGCAGCTTGGGGTGGGGGCATGGCTACACCTTC
CASSLGWGHGYTF
>TRBV19|.|TRBJ2-1|TRBD2
TGTGCCAGTAGTATCTTTCCTAGCGGGGGTTCCAATGAGCAGTTCTTC
CASSIFPSGGSNEQFF
>TRBV5-1|.|TRBJ1-1|.
TGCGCCAGCAGCTTGGGGTTAGCGTTCAACACTGAAGCTTTCTTT
CASSLGLAFNTEAFF
>TRBV7-2|.|TRBJ1-1|.
TGTGCCAGCAGCTTAACCAGGGTGGGGAACACTGAAGCTTTCTTT
CASSLTRVGNTEAFF
>TRBV28|once|TRBJ1-1|.
TGTGCCAGCATTTGGAAGGTGGGGCGACTTCACACTGAAGCTTTCTTT
CASIWKVGRLHTEAFF
>TRBV6-1|.|TRBJ2-7|TRBD1
TGTGCCAGCAGTGAAGCGCCAGGGGGCTACGAGCAGTACTTC
CASSEAPGGYEQYF
>TRBV4-1|.|TRBJ1-1|.
TGCGCCAGCAGTCCCAGGGGTACTGAAGCTTTCTTT
CASSPRGTEAFF
>TRBV11-2|.|TRBJ2-5|TRBD1
TGTGCCAGCAGCTCGTTCCGGGACAGACAAGAGACCCAGTACTTC
CASSSFRDRQETQYF
>TRBV30|.|TRBJ1-1|TRBD1
TGTGCCTGGAGTGTAGGGGACAGGGATAACACTGAAGCTTTCTTT
CAWSVGDRDNTEAFF
>TRBV24-1|.|TRBJ2-7|.
TGTGCCACCAGTGATCAGGTCGGCCACGAGCAGTACTTC
CATSDQVGHEQYF
>TRBV19|few|TRBJ1-1|.
TGTGCCAGTAGCGCAGGGAATCGTGAAGCTTTCTTT
CASSAGNREAFF
>TRBV7-2|.|TRBJ1-3|TRBD1
TGTGCCAGCAGCTTAGTTGGGACAGGCCCCTTCTCTGGAAACACCATATATTTT
CASSLVGTGPFSGNTIYF
>TRBV15|.|TRBJ1-3|TRBD1
TGTGCCACCAGCAGGGACAGGGGGCCTGGAAACACCATATATTTT
CATSRDRGPGNTIYF